Listed here are 17 T cell receptor beta chains from one sample, sequenced in a study of T-cell reconstitution after alpha-beta-depleted transplantation in children. Unique molecular identifiers were incorporated into the prepared TCRbeta library. TCRdb analysed the PCR reads with MiXCR anew, one entry per CDR3 protein. The data hold about 830,000 distinct CDR3 sequences, with roughly 15% observed a single time. Specimen: PBMCs, mostly from graft donor cells, collected 360 days after TCRalphabeta/CD19-depleted stem cell transplant. The receptors shown here come from a male patient aged 10 to 17 who had a stem cell transplant for acute lymphoblastic leukemia, so the T cells may come from the graft donor.

This clonotype was counted between two and nine times. The chain couples TRBV13 to TRBJ2-7; D is possibly TRBD1 or TRBD2 (5 bases each). The V gene lost 5 bases and the J gene lost 0 bases, with 23 bases spanning the gap. The CDR3 covers 18 residues. The germline gives CDR1 PRHDT, CDR2 FYEKMQ (reference sequence). This CDR3 is CASSPSPPQARDSYEQYF. Written as DNA, the CDR3 is TGTGCCAGCAGCCCCAGCCCACCACAGGCCCGGGACTCCTACGAGCAGTACTTC.

This clonotype was observed a few times. The V gene is TRBV9, the J gene TRBJ2-1; TRBD2 agrees at 9 bases. The CDR3 is 17 amino acids. In germline, CDR1 is SGDLS, CDR2 YYNGEE. J lost 5 bases, V lost 4 bases, and 13 bases had no gene match. The CDR3 spells CASSPRHWKREDNEQFF. As DNA, the CDR3 is TGTGCCAGCAGCCCCAGACACTGGAAGCGGGAGGACAATGAGCAGTTCTTC. Filled out from reference TRBV9 and TRBJ2-1, the complete variable domain reads DSGVTQTPKHLITATGQRVTLRCSPRSGDLSVYWYQQSLDQGLQFLIQYYNGEERAKGNILERFSAQQFPDLHSELNLSSLELGDSALYFCASSPRHWKREDNEQFFGPGTRLTVL.

This sequence joins TRBV20-1 and TRBJ2-1; 7 bases map to TRBD1. The J segment lost 7 bases and the V segment lost 3 bases, leaving 6 bases of the junction unmatched. This CDR3 has 13 residues. Germline CDR1 is DFQATT and CDR2 is SNEGSKA (reference sequence). In DNA, the CDR3 is TGCAGTGCTAGTTCGGACAGGAGGAATGAGCAGTTCTTC. Translation: CSASSDRRNEQFF.

The table lists this clonotype with a few counts. This rearrangement joins TRBV7-9 to TRBJ2-7, with no clear D. Germline CDR1 is SEHNR and CDR2 is FQNEAQ (reference sequence). This CDR3 spans 14 amino acids. V lost 3 bases and J lost 2, with 11 bases in between. The CDR3 DNA sequence: TGTGCCAGCAGCTTGTGGATTGCCCCCTACGAGCAGTACTTC. Its translation: CASSLWIAPYEQYF.

The chain couples TRBV9 to TRBJ2-1; no firm D call. CDR1 SGDLS and CDR2 YYNGEE come from the germline V gene. V gave up 1 base and J gave up 9 bases, with 5 bases separating them. CDR3 length: 11 residues. CDR3 DNA sequence: TGTGCCAGCAGCGTAAATGCTGAGCAGTTCTTC. Amino acid sequence: CASSVNAEQFF.

The rearrangement links TRBV27 to TRBJ2-7, with TRBD1 identical over 7 bases. Germline CDR1 is MNHEY and CDR2 is SMNVEV (reference sequence). The V and J ends lost 4 bases and 2 bases, in that order; junction bases with no gene match: 5. CDR3 length equals 14 residues. The CDR3 reads CASSYGQATYEQYF. DNA of the CDR3: TGTGCCAGCAGTTACGGACAGGCCACCTACGAGCAGTACTTC.

V gene TRBV29-1 combines with J gene TRBJ2-5; TRBD1 agrees at 7 bases. The CDR3 extends over 13 amino acids. Germline V gene lookup returns CDR1 SQVTM and CDR2 ANQGSEA. V lost 4 bases to trimming and J lost 6 bases; unmatched junction nucleotides: 8. The CDR3 DNA sequence: TGCAGCGTTGGAAGGGGGCAGACCAAGACCCAGTACTTC. This encodes CSVGRGQTKTQYF.

The rearrangement links TRBV20-1 to TRBJ1-4; the D gene is possibly TRBD1 (5 bases). The CDR3 is made up of 12 amino acids. The germline V gene encodes CDR1 DFQATT and CDR2 SNEGSKA (reference sequence). V gave up 5 bases and J gave up 11 bases, with 15 bases separating them. The DNA for the CDR3 is TGCAGTGCTGCTTTCGGGGCAGGTAAACTGTTTTTT. Translating it yields CSAAFGAGKLFF.

The chain employs TRBV5-1 and TRBJ2-7; D not certain. Trimming took off 4 bases at V and 5 bases at J, with 10 bases between the two ends. The germline V gene has CDR1 SGHRS and CDR2 YFSETQ. This CDR3 is built from 12 residues. CDR3 region: CASSRSANEQYF. CDR3 nucleotide sequence: TGCGCCAGCAGCCGTTCGGCAAACGAGCAGTACTTC.

Notes on this clonotype: This may arise from a read error, as a much more abundant clone is one base away. This rearrangement joins TRBV7-8 to TRBJ2-3; D remains ambiguous. Per the germline V gene, CDR1 is SGHVS and CDR2 is FQNEAQ. This CDR3 contains 11 residues. With 6 bases removed from V and 2 bases from J, the gap between germline ends came to 3 bases. The chain's CDR3 is CASRHTDTQYF. DNA of the CDR3: TGTGCCAGCAGGCACACAGATACGCAGTATTTT.

This clonotype was found a few times. J is TRBJ2-7 and V is TRBV6-5; 7 bases fit TRBD1. This CDR3 spans 15 amino acids. Losses at the gene ends were 4 bases for V and 0 bases for J; bases not matched to a gene: 6. Germline lookup yields CDR1 MNHEY and CDR2 SVGAGI. The CDR3 loop is CASSSRRQGSYEQYF. DNA for the CDR3: TGTGCCAGCAGTTCCCGGAGACAGGGCTCCTACGAGCAGTACTTC.

This clonotype was seen more than once but under ten times. The chain has TRBV27 and TRBJ2-1; 14 nucleotides align to TRBD2. Losses at the gene ends were 4 bases for V and 2 bases for J; bases not matched to a gene: 16. This CDR3 is 21 amino acids long. The germline CDR1 and CDR2 sequences are MNHEY and SMNVEV (reference sequence). The CDR3 DNA reads TGTGCCAGCAGTTCCCTTTACGCCGGGGGACTAGCGGGAGTGGCCTACAATGAGCAGTTCTTC. Its protein product is CASSSLYAGGLAGVAYNEQFF.

This clonotype has more than one count but fewer than ten. The chain employs TRBV5-6 and TRBJ2-7; 7 nucleotides align to TRBD1. The V gene's germline CDR1 is SGHDT and CDR2 YYEEEE. Trimming at V came to 7 bases and at J to 5 bases, leaving 12 bases not matched to a gene. The length of the CDR3 is 14 residues. Here the CDR3 reads CASWVGTAINEQYF. In DNA, the CDR3 is TGTGCCAGCTGGGTCGGGACAGCGATTAACGAGCAGTACTTC.

This clonotype was recorded at least ten times. V gene TRBV5-6 combines with J gene TRBJ2-1, with 7 bases aligning to TRBD1. The germline CDR1 and CDR2 sequences are SGHDT and YYEEEE. The V and J ends lost 4 bases and 7 bases, in that order; junction bases with no gene match: 8. This CDR3 spans 14 amino acids. In DNA form, the CDR3 reads TGTGCCAGCAGCATGTGGACAGGCGGTAATGAGCAGTTCTTC. This gives the protein CASSMWTGGNEQFF.

CDR3 bases: TGTGCCAGCAGATCAGGGTCATGGGGCTCCTACGAGCAGTACTTC. It specifies CASRSGSWGSYEQYF. The chain is built from TRBV12-3 or TRBV12-4 and TRBJ2-7, with D possibly matching TRBD1 (5 bases). Trimming removed 6 bases at V and 0 bases at J, with 15 bases between. The CDR3 sequence is 15 residues long.

This clonotype appeared a few times. This chain links TRBV12-3 or TRBV12-4 with TRBJ1-6, with TRBD1 identical over 10 bases. The CDR3 spans 14 residues. Unmatched junction bases numbered 4, after V lost 4 bases and J lost 10 bases. CDR3 amino acids: CASSSGQGKSPLHF. The CDR3 coding sequence is TGTGCCAGCAGTTCGGGACAGGGGAAATCACCCCTCCACTTT.

This clonotype was found a few times. The chain carries TRBV6-9 and TRBJ2-5, with a tentative D call TRBD2 (6 bases). Germline values: CDR1 MNHGY, CDR2 SVAAGI. The CDR3 has 12 residues. The V end was cut by 6 bases, the J end by 4 bases, with 9 bases between. CDR3 loop: CASSGRSETQYF. The CDR3 DNA follows: TGTGCCAGCAGCGGGAGATCAGAGACCCAGTACTTC.